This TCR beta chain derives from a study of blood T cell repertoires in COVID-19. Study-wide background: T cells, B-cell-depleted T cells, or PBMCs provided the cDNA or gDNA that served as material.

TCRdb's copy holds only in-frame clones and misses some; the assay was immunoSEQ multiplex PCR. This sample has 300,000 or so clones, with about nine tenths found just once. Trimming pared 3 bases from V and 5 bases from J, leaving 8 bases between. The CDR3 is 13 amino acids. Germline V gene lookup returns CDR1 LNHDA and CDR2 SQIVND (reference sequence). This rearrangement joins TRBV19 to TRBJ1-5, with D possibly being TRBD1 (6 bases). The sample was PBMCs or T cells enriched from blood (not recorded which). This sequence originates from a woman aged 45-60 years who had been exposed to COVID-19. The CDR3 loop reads CASSMDRDQPQHF. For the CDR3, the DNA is TGTGCCAGTAGTATGGACAGAGATCAGCCCCAGCATTTT. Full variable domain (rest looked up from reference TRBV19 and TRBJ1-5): DGGITQSPKYLFRKEGQNVTLSCEQNLNHDAMYWYRQDPGQGLRLIYYSQIVNDFQKGDIAEGYSVSREKKESFPLTVTSAQKNPTAFYLCASSMDRDQPQHFGDGTRLSIL.